Listed below are T cell receptor beta chains from one sample, sequenced in a study of long-term antiretroviral therapy in people with HIV. This table comes from immunoSEQ multiplex PCR, and its TCRdb copy is limited to in-frame clones, with some not included. Of tens of thousands of clones in the sample, 90% to 95% were seen once. The input for sequencing was unsorted PBMCs, taken 4.4 years after starting antiretroviral therapy. These TCRs come from a woman aged 45-65 years with HIV. Each CDR3 is given with its conserved first and last residue. A D gene is named only where the DNA matches it firmly. Not every row has a clone size; where given, it reads once, few, many or a size class.

V gene	D gene	J gene	clone size	CDR3 DNA	CDR3 protein
TRBV10-3	TRBD1	TRBJ2-7	NA	TGTGCCATCAGTGAGTCGGGACAGGGGGCGCGAGAGCAGTACTTC	CAISESGQGAREQYF
TRBV10-3	NA	TRBJ2-2	NA	TGTGCCATCAGATACATAGGGGATACCGGGGAGCTGTTTTTT	CAIRYIGDTGELFF
TRBV19	NA	TRBJ2-1	once	TGTGCCAGTAGTATAGAAGATAGCTCCTACAATGAGCAGTTCTTC	CASSIEDSSYNEQFF
TRBV6-5	TRBD1	TRBJ1-4	NA	TGTGCCAGCTCGGATACAGGGGGTGAAAAACTGTTTTTT	CASSDTGGEKLFF
TRBV27	TRBD1	TRBJ2-7	NA	TGTGCCAGCAGTTTAATAGGCGGGACAGGGCCCTACGAGCAGTACTTC	CASSLIGGTGPYEQYF
TRBV27	TRBD1	TRBJ2-7	NA	TGTGCCAGCAGAGCTACAGGGGCCGGCGAGCAGTACTTC	CASRATGAGEQYF
TRBV5-1	NA	TRBJ1-1	NA	TGCGCCAGCAGCGTTCGCAGCAGGCTGAGTAACACTGAAGCTTTCTTT	CASSVRSRLSNTEAFF
TRBV29-1	NA	TRBJ2-3	NA	TGCAGCGTTGACGGACAGATCGGCGTAGATACGCAGTATTTT	CSVDGQIGVDTQYF
TRBV5-4	TRBD2	TRBJ2-3	NA	TGTGCCAGCAGCTTGTATCAGCGGGGGGTCAGCACAGATACGCAGTATTTT	CASSLYQRGVSTDTQYF
TRBV5-1	NA	TRBJ2-1	NA	TGCGCCAGCAGCTTGGGGGAAAGCTCCTACAATGAGCAGTTCTTC	CASSLGESSYNEQFF
TRBV4-2	TRBD2	TRBJ2-2	NA	TGTGCCAGCAGCCAAGAGAATGGACTAGGGTCGGCCGGGGAGCTGTTTTTT	CASSQENGLGSAGELFF
TRBV10-3	NA	TRBJ2-7	NA	TGTGCCATCCGGAGCAGGGTCTCCTACGAGCAGTACTTC	CAIRSRVSYEQYF
TRBV6-5	NA	TRBJ1-2	NA	TGTGCCAGCAGTTCAACAGGGATCGTGTCCTATGGCTACACCTTC	CASSSTGIVSYGYTF
TRBV5-6	NA	TRBJ2-1	NA	TGTGCCAGCAGCCTACTAGAGGTTATTAACAATGAGCAGTTCTTC	CASSLLEVINNEQFF
TRBV6-1	NA	TRBJ2-7	NA	TGTGCCAGCAGTGAAGTTCTTAACTCCTACGAGCAGTACTTC	CASSEVLNSYEQYF
TRBV18	NA	TRBJ1-2	NA	TGTGCCAGCTCACCACTGGGGGAGGCTAACTATGGCTACACCTTC	CASSPLGEANYGYTF
TRBV2	TRBD1	TRBJ2-7	NA	TGTGCCAGCAGTCCGCACCGGGACAGGGGAAGCTACGAGCAGTACTTC	CASSPHRDRGSYEQYF
TRBV10-3	NA	TRBJ2-5	NA	TGTGCCATCAGTGATCCCGACCAGGCCCAGTACTTC	CAISDPDQAQYF
TRBV2	NA	TRBJ2-7	NA	TGTGCCAGCACCGGCGGGGCCACCTACGAGCAGTACTTC	CASTGGATYEQYF
TRBV6-5	NA	TRBJ1-6	NA	TGTGCCAGCAGTTACGAGGAAGGACCCCTCCACTTT	CASSYEEGPLHF
TRBV7-2	NA	TRBJ1-5	NA	TGTGCCAGCAGCGAAAGTATAGTCTATAGCAATCAGCCCCAGCATTTT	CASSESIVYSNQPQHF
TRBV6-5	TRBD2	TRBJ2-1	NA	TGTGCCAGCAGCCAACTAGCGGGGGCCTACAATGAGCAGTTCTTC	CASSQLAGAYNEQFF
TRBV10-3	NA	TRBJ1-6	NA	TGTGCCATCAGCCCGTCCACGGTAGTATATTCACCCCTCCACTTT	CAISPSTVVYSPLHF
TRBV30	NA	TRBJ1-2	once	TGTGCCTGGACCGTGACAGGACGACTGAACTATGGCTACACCTTC	CAWTVTGRLNYGYTF
TRBV5-1	TRBD1	TRBJ1-1	NA	TGCGCCAGCAGGGACAGGGGCGATATGGTGGCTTTCTTT	CASRDRGDMVAFF